This T cell receptor beta chain appears in the sequencing data of a study of blood T cells in healthy people across ages (dated by TCRdb to between 2015 and 2017). For the study in its entirety: In model experiments, template switching captured about one uniquely barcoded TCR beta cDNA molecule for every two T cells. The study measured age-related changes in TCR beta repertoire diversity using deep sequencing normalized with unique cDNA molecular identifiers. Donors were grouped into four age groups: young (average 16 years), middle-aged (over 35), aged (around 60) and long-lived (approximately 75). The study analyzed two additional independent replicas of 1 million unique cDNA reads from the same blood draw for two donors, one aged 18 to 29 and one aged 80 or older. Study-wide findings and limitations: Donor CMV infection status was unknown, potentially confounding age-related changes in expanded clonotypes. Compared with the aged group, the long-lived group had more naive CD4+ T cells, fewer expanded clones and increased TCR diversity, suggesting age selection. Total diversity estimates from one million sequenced T cells were considered lower bounds and underestimates. A strong correlation was found between observed TCR beta diversity and the percentage of naive T cells measured by flow cytometry. Conclusive comparison of naive and antigen-experienced compartments was prevented by the profiling of bulk unsorted PBMCs. As age increased, observed TCR beta diversity per million T cells dropped in a roughly linear way, and a significant reduction was already evident by age about 40.

Comment on this clonotype: It lacks a known antigen. No base quality values were provided; no much bigger clone lies one nucleotide off.

Systemically healthy Caucasian individuals from Russia, 35 to 40 in total and aged about 6 to 90 years, were included as donors. Approximately 10 milliliters of peripheral blood were collected from each donor into EDTA-treated Vacutainer tubes. PBMCs were isolated by Ficoll-Paque density-gradient centrifugation, with at least 6.5 million obtained per sample. Total RNA, at least 5.5 micrograms per sample, was extracted from PBMCs with Trizol reagent. The percentages of naive CD45RAhigh/CD27high T cells were determined by flow cytometry on a PBMC aliquot from every donor. The library was built by means of 5' RACE. The sample was run on an Illumina HiSeq 2500. A second PCR of roughly 7 to 12 cycles was run with a J-beta primer mix and a sample-barcoded 5' primer. A unique molecular identifier was introduced onto each TCR beta cDNA molecule by a template-switch 5' adaptor carrying 12 random nucleotides. Each sample yielded at least 3 million CDR3-containing paired-end reads. First-strand cDNA was synthesized from all RNA with the Mint cDNA synthesis kit, primed by a TRBC-specific oligonucleotide. Following uracil-DNA glycosylase treatment, all cDNA underwent a first 18-cycle PCR with the universal primers M1SS and BC2_uni_R. The paper's processing steps were these. Normalization of each sample was performed by random selection of 1 million high-quality reads, each carrying a distinct molecular identifier. Instead of being binned into consensus sequences, reads that shared molecular identifiers were thrown out. MiTCR, run with a Q25 quality threshold and the strictest error-elimination algorithm, handled CDR3 identification, clonotype clustering and error correction. Lower-bound total TCR beta diversity was estimated with a nonparametric unseen species model using Euler transformation. TCRdb ran its own pipeline on the public reads, namely fastp trimming at Q25 and MiXCR clone calling, and kept in-frame beta chains. Entries are consolidated by CDR3 protein sequence, retaining the most common genes and DNA. These V and J calls originate from TCRdb's pipeline instead of the authors' own analysis. The sample profile shows some 760,000 distinct CDR3 sequences; around 25% of them were found once. Jointly, the top ten make up more than 3% of the sample.

The same specimen was also included in a second study, on T cells of mothers and their children. As noted in the second study: Nine systemically healthy Caucasian individuals served as donors, namely three mothers together with their six children. cDNA synthesis consumed the entire amount of extracted RNA, loaded at roughly 1.5 ug RNA in each 15 ul reaction. In the second PCR, sample barcodes and 2-4 random nucleotides were introduced via the M1S primer. Over 8 million TCR beta CDR3 reads came from each mother, compared with approximately 3.1 million reads from each child. TCR recombination output is similarly shaped by thymic selection in related and unrelated pairs, with a minor effect exerted by inherited differences. Normalized repertoire overlap was always slightly but never significantly higher in related than unrelated mother-child pairs. No persistent microchimeric T cell clones were found, with a detection sensitivity of roughly 99 clones per million clonotypes. Deep NGS was used in the study to compare the TCR beta repertoires of mothers and children and to look for features that separate related mother-child pairs from unrelated individuals. The mean age was 40 +/- 4 years for the mothers and around 11 +/- 4 years for the children. After adapter ligation was performed with NEBNext reagents, the libraries were sequenced on an Illumina HiSeq 2000 with 100+100 nt paired-end reads. Mother and child libraries were prepared a month apart and sequenced in separate runs to prevent cross-contamination. For each donor, between about 450,000 and 2,300,000 distinct TCR beta clonotypes were identified. Naive TCR beta clonotypes were estimated from low-frequency clonotypes matched to each donor's FACS-determined naive share, without sorting.

The sequence was collected from a boy younger than 18 in good health. Sequenced sample: blood.

The CDR3 corresponds to CASSSGTGANTEAFF. Read as DNA, the sequence is TGTGCCAGCAGTTCCGGGACAGGAGCGAACACTGAAGCTTTCTTT. The rearrangement combines TRBV6-5 with TRBJ1-1; 8 middle bases align to TRBD1. V has 4 bases trimmed and J has 1 base trimmed; junction bases matching no gene number 5. The CDR3 covers 15 residues, taking in both the cysteine and the phenylalanine. This entry keeps only the CDR3 DNA: 45 bases, framed from base 1. CDR1 and CDR2 are read off the germline V gene as MNHEY and SVGAGI.